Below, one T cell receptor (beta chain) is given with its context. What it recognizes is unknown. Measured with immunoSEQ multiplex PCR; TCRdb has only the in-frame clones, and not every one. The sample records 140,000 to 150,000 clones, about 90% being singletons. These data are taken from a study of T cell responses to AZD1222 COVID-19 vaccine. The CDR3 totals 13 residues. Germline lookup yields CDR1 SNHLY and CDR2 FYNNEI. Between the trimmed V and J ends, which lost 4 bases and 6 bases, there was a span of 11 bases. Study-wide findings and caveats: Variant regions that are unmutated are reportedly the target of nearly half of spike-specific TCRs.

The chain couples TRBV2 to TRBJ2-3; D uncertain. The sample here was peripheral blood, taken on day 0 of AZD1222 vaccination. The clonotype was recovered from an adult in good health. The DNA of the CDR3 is TGTGCCAGCAGTGGCAGGCAGGCGGATACGCAGTATTTT. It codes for CASSGRQADTQYF.